This T cell receptor (beta chain) was sequenced during a study of blood T cell repertoires in COVID-19. Patients at the Seattle site were enrolled during active infection and followed longitudinally. The germline V gene has CDR1 SGHRS and CDR2 YFSETQ. V shed 0 bases and J shed 3 bases, with 7 bases lying between them. This CDR3 has 13 amino acids. Measured with immunoSEQ multiplex PCR; TCRdb has only the in-frame clones, and not every one. The sample includes around 210,000 clones, about 88% of them seen just once. The V gene is TRBV5-1, the J gene TRBJ2-7; possibly TRBD1 for D (5 bases). The TCR sequence derives from a man aged 45 to 65 with COVID-19, enrolled during active disease. The sequencing input was peripheral blood. As DNA, the CDR3 is TGCGCCAGCAGCTTGGAGGACAACTACGAGCAGTACTTC. Protein: CASSLEDNYEQYF.